The 10 T cell receptor beta chains given below trace back to one sample, sequenced in a study of T cells in localized non-small cell lung cancer. The protocol was immunoSEQ multiplex PCR, while the TCRdb copy is restricted to in-frame clones and leaves out a portion. The table includes 35,000 to 45,000 clones, around 86% detected once. Sequencing was performed on peripheral blood mononuclear cells, taken before any cancer treatment. Receptor source: a male donor aged 60 or over with stage II lung adenocarcinoma.

This chain joins TRBV15 and TRBJ2-3; D is unresolved. Trimming stripped 2 bases from V and 0 bases from J, with 6 bases between. The CDR3 runs to 14 residues. Germline V gives CDR1 LNHNV, CDR2 YYDKDF (reference sequence). Here the CDR3 DNA reads TGTGCCACCAGCAGATTCAGGAGCACAGATACGCAGTATTTT. It codes for CATSRFRSTDTQYF.

J is TRBJ2-7 and V is TRBV28, with 14 bases fitting TRBD2. Germline V CDR1 and CDR2: MDHEN, SYDVKM. V dropped 4 bases and J dropped 2; count of bases not matched to a gene: 7. This CDR3 spans 17 amino acids. The CDR3 DNA sequence: TGTGCCAGCAGTTCCGGGACTAGCGGGGGTTTGCCCTACGAGCAGTACTTC. It codes for CASSSGTSGGLPYEQYF.

V is TRBV7-2 and J is TRBJ2-5, with TRBD2 matching 10 bases. There are 16 residues in the CDR3. Germline CDR1 SGHTA, CDR2 FQGNSA. The V gene end was trimmed by 5 bases and the J gene end by 5 bases; junction bases not matched to a gene: 11. CDR3: CASSPPSPAGGETQYF. CDR3 in DNA: TGTGCCAGCAGCCCTCCCTCTCCAGCGGGAGGGGAGACCCAGTACTTC.

The chain is built from TRBV5-1 and TRBJ1-3; perhaps TRBD1 as D (5 bases). CDR3 length: 15 residues. Looked up from germline, CDR1 is SGHRS and CDR2 is YFSETQ. Trimming pared 4 bases from V and 0 bases from J, leaving 11 bases between. The CDR3 coding sequence is TGCGCCAGCAGCCCGACAGCCAGCTCTGGAAACACCATATATTTT. The encoded protein is CASSPTASSGNTIYF.

The V and J genes are TRBV29-1 and TRBJ2-1; 8 nucleotides align to TRBD1. Germline CDR1 SQVTM, CDR2 ANQGSEA. The CDR3 totals 14 residues. Trimming took 6 bases from V and 0 from J; bases not matched to a gene: 4. The CDR3 coding sequence is TGCAGCGTGACAGGGGCCAGCTCCTACAATGAGCAGTTCTTC. Translating gives CSVTGASSYNEQFF.

The chain has TRBV7-2 and TRBJ2-7; TRBD2 might be the D (5 bases). V dropped 1 base and J dropped 1 base, with 11 bases sitting between them. Germline V gives CDR1 SGHTA, CDR2 FQGNSA. CDR3 length equals 15 residues. The CDR3 DNA reads as TGTGCCAGCAGCTTAGGGCGCGGGTTTTCCTACGAGCAGTACTTC. Translated, it gives CASSLGRGFSYEQYF.

This sequence joins TRBV29-1 and TRBJ2-1; the match to TRBD2 covers 14 bases. From germline, CDR1 is SQVTM and CDR2 ANQGSEA. The CDR3 is made up of 15 amino acids. Trimming at V came to 6 bases and at J to 8 bases, leaving 9 bases not matched to a gene. The CDR3 is CSVAGTSGRPHEQFF. CDR3 bases: TGCAGCGTAGCCGGGACTAGCGGGAGACCGCATGAGCAGTTCTTC.

V gene TRBV9 combines with J gene TRBJ1-2, with TRBD1 as a possible D gene (5 bases). Germline V lookup: CDR1 SGDLS, CDR2 YYNGEE. V was shortened by 3 bases and J by 3 bases, with 6 bases between the two germline ends. The CDR3 contains 12 residues. In DNA form, the CDR3 reads TGTGCCAGCAGCGAAGGGGACTATGGCTACACCTTC. It encodes CASSEGDYGYTF.

The chain recombines TRBV18 with TRBJ1-1, with 9 bases aligning to TRBD1. The ends lost 4 bases at V and 5 bases at J; junction bases unmatched: 8. Germline V gene sequence: CDR1 KGHSH, CDR2 LQKENI. CDR3 length equals 15 residues. In DNA form, the CDR3 reads TGTGCCAGCTCACGACAGGGGGGGGAAAGGACTGAAGCTTTCTTT. This sequence encodes CASSRQGGERTEAFF.

V usage is TRBV10-3 and J usage is TRBJ2-4, with unresolved D. V lost 9 bases and J 0 bases, leaving 9 bases between the germline ends. CDR3 length: 13 amino acids. The V gene's germline CDR1 is ENHRY and CDR2 SYGVKD. Here the CDR3 reads CAIRDLAKNIQYF. CDR3 DNA sequence: TGTGCCATAAGGGATTTAGCCAAAAACATTCAGTACTTC.